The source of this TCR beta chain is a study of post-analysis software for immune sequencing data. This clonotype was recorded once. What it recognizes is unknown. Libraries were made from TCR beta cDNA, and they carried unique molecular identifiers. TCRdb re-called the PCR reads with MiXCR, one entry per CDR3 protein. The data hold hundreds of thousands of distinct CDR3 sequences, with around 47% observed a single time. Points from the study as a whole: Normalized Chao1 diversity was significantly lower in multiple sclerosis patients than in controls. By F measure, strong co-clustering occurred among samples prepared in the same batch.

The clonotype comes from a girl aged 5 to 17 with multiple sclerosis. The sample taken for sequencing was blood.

The CDR3 region has the DNA TGCAGTGCTCGTGAGACCCGAGGGGATACGCAGTATTTT. As protein: CSARETRGDTQYF. This rearrangement joins TRBV20-1 to TRBJ2-3; D is possibly TRBD2 (5 bases). Germline V gene data show CDR1 as DFQATT and CDR2 as SNEGSKA (reference sequence). V was pared by 5 bases and J by 6 bases, with 15 bases between. This CDR3 has 13 residues.